The 11 T cell receptor beta chains below were found in one sample sequenced in a study of a mutant IDH1 vaccine in newly diagnosed glioma. Profiling relied on immunoSEQ multiplex PCR, and the TCRdb table lists in-frame clones only, not all of them. The sample yields tens of thousands of clones, around 87% seen once. The time point denotes: week 35, safety follow-up. Each vaccine dose was 300 ug of mutant IDH1 20-mer peptide, with topical imiquimod. No antigen is known for these receptors. The material was PBMCs, obtained from a glioma patient whose treatment included an IDH1 peptide vaccine. The receptor source for this set is a man aged 25 to 40 with glioma.

The V call is TRBV15, the J call TRBJ2-3, with D unclear. The V gene's germline CDR1 is LNHNV and CDR2 YYDKDF (reference sequence). The ends were cut back, 1 base at V and 1 base at J, with 6 bases in the middle. CDR3 size: 14 residues. Written as DNA, the CDR3 is TGTGCCACCAGCAGAGGCGCGGGCACAGATACGCAGTATTTT. This translates into CATSRGAGTDTQYF.

The V call is TRBV12-5, the J call TRBJ2-3, with unresolved D. V lost 7 bases to trimming and J lost 3 bases, with 8 bases between them. There are 12 residues in the CDR3. Germline CDR1 reads LGHNT; CDR2 reads FRNRAP. CDR3 bases: TGTGCTAGTGCCTTGGTAACAGATACGCAGTATTTT. Protein sequence: CASALVTDTQYF.

This chain connects TRBV29-1 to TRBJ2-3; 8 bases are a match to TRBD1. The CDR3 contains 17 residues. The germline gives CDR1 SQVTM, CDR2 ANQGSEA. V lost 0 bases and J lost 4; bases outside the gene matches: 12. CDR3 region: CSVEEGLGRGLADTQYF. Written as DNA, the CDR3 is TGCAGCGTTGAAGAGGGTTTGGGCAGGGGGCTTGCAGATACGCAGTATTTT.

The rearrangement uses TRBV23-1 and TRBJ2-2, with 9 nucleotides matching TRBD2. TRBV23-1 is labeled an ORF, and its function is uncertain. The CDR3 is made up of 15 amino acids. V lost 0 bases to trimming and J lost 4 bases; unmatched junction nucleotides: 0. In DNA form, the CDR3 reads TGCGCCAGCAGTCAATCGCGGGGGGGCACCGGGGAGCTGTTTTTT. Amino acid sequence: CASSQSRGGTGELFF.

The rearrangement uses TRBV15 and TRBJ2-2, with TRBD2 as a possible D gene (5 bases). V was pared by 0 bases and J by 9 bases, with 11 bases between. This CDR3 spans 14 amino acids. CDR1 LNHNV and CDR2 YYDKDF come from the germline V gene (reference sequence). The CDR3 DNA sequence: TGTGCCACCAGCAGAGATGACGACTACCGGGAGCTGTTTTTT. Translated, it gives CATSRDDDYRELFF.

The V call is TRBV6-5, the J call TRBJ1-6; no firm D call. The V end lost 2 bases, the J end lost 5 bases, and 13 bases lay between the germline ends. The germline CDR1 and CDR2 sequences are MNHEY and SVGAGI. The CDR3 sequence is 16 residues long. The CDR3 DNA is TGTGCCAGCAGTTACCGGTTAATCTTGGATAATTCACCCCTCCACTTT. Its protein product is CASSYRLILDNSPLHF.

The V call is TRBV18, the J call TRBJ1-1, with D possibly being TRBD1 (5 bases). The CDR3 is 14 residues long. Germline V CDR1 and CDR2: KGHSH, LQKENI. V shed 3 bases and J shed 4 bases, with 12 bases lying between them. CDR3 sequence reads: CASSPVLGVTEAFF. The CDR3 region has the DNA TGTGCCAGCTCACCGGTTTTGGGGGTCACTGAAGCTTTCTTT.

The chain recombines TRBV5-4 with TRBJ1-4; TRBD1 agrees at 7 bases. Germline loops: CDR1 SGHNT, CDR2 YYREEE (reference sequence). The ends lost 4 bases at V and 10 bases at J; junction bases unmatched: 13. CDR3 length: 15 amino acids. Written as DNA, the CDR3 is TGTGCCAGCAGCGGGACAGTTTCGGGCCCCCGAAAACTGTTTTTT. This translates into CASSGTVSGPRKLFF.

This clone was recorded only once. The V call is TRBV28, the J call TRBJ1-1; a possible D gene is TRBD1 (5 bases). Germline V gives CDR1 MDHEN, CDR2 SYDVKM. CDR3 length: 14 residues. Trimming removed 2 bases at V and 5 bases at J, with 12 bases between. The chain's CDR3 is CASSLEGQGTEAFF. The DNA for the CDR3 is TGTGCCAGCAGTTTAGAGGGGCAGGGAACTGAAGCTTTCTTT.

This chain joins TRBV10-3 and TRBJ2-3; 14 bases map to TRBD2. Germline V lookup: CDR1 ENHRY, CDR2 SYGVKD. V was clipped by 5 bases and J by 4 bases; unmatched bases: 8. The CDR3 covers 17 residues. The CDR3 coding sequence is TGTGCCATCAGTCACGGGACTAGCGGGGGTAGTGCAGATACGCAGTATTTT. Translated: CAISHGTSGGSADTQYF.

Here the CDR3 reads CASSQDNREVREKLFF. CDR3 bases: TGCGCCAGCAGCCAAGACAACAGGGAGGTTCGTGAAAAACTGTTTTTT. The rearrangement uses TRBV5-1 and TRBJ1-4; a weak D match, TRBD1 (6 bases). V lost 4 bases to trimming and J lost 7 bases, with 20 bases between them. The germline CDR1 and CDR2 sequences are SGHRS and YFSETQ. This CDR3 comprises 16 residues. The variable domain in full, with the rest retrieved from reference TRBV5-1 and TRBJ1-4, is KAGVTQTPRYLIKTRGQQVTLSCSPISGHRSVSWYQQTPGQGLQFLFEYFSETQRNKGNFPGRFSGRQFSNSRSEMNVSTLELGDSALYLCASSQDNREVREKLFFGSGTQLSVL.